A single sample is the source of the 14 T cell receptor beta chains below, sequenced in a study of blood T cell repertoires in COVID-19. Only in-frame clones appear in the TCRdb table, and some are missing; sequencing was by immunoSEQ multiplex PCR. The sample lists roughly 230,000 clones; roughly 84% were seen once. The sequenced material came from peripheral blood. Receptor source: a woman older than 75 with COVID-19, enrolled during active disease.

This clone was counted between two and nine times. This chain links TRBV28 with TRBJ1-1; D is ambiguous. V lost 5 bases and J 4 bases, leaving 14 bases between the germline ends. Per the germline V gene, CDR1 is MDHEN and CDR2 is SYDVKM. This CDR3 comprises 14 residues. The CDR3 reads CASSESVGSTEAFF. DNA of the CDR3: TGTGCCAGCAGTGAAAGCGTAGGGAGCACTGAAGCTTTCTTT.

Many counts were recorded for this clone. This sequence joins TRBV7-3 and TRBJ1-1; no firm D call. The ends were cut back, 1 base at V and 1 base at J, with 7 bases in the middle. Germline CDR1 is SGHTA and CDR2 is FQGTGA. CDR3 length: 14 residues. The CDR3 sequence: CASSLRGENTEAFF. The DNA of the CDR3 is TGTGCCAGCAGCTTAAGGGGAGAGAACACTGAAGCTTTCTTT.

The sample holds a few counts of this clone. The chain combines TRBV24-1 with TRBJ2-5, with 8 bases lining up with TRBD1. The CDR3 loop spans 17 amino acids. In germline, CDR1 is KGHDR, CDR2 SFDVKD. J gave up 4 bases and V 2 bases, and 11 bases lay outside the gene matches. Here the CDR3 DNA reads TGTGCCACCAGTGATTCGGATGCAGGGGGCTCACCAGAGACCCAGTACTTC. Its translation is CATSDSDAGGSPETQYF.

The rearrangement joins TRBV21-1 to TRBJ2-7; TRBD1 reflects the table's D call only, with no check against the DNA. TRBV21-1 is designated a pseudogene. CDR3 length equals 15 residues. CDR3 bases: TGTGCCAGCAGCAAAGAAACAGGGGCCGGAGACGAGCAGTACGTC. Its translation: CASSKETGAGDEQYV.

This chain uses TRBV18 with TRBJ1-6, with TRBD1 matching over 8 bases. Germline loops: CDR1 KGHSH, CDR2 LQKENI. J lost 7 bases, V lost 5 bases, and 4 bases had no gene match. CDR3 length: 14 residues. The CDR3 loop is CASSEQGANSPLHF. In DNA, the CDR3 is TGTGCCAGCTCAGAGCAGGGGGCCAATTCACCCCTCCACTTT.

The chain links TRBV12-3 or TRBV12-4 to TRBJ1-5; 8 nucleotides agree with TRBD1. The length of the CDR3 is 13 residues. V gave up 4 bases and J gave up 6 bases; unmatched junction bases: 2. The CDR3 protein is CASSSTGGQPQHF. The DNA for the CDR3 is TGTGCCAGCAGTTCTACAGGGGGTCAGCCCCAGCATTTT.

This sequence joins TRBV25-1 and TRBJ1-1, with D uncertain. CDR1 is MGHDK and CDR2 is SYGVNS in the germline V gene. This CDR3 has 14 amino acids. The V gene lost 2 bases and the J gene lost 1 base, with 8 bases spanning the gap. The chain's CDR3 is CASSEHRTNTEAFF. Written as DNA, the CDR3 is TGTGCCAGCAGTGAACACAGAACGAACACTGAAGCTTTCTTT.

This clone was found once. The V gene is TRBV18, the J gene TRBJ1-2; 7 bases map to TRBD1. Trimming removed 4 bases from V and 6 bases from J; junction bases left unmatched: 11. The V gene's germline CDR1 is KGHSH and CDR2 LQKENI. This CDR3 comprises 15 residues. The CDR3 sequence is CASSQTDRRQDGYTF. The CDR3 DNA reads TGTGCCAGCTCACAAACGGACAGGAGGCAGGATGGCTACACCTTC.

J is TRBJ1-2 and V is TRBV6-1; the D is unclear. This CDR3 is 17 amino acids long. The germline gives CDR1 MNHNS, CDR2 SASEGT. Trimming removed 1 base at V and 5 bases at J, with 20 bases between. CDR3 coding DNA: TGTGCCAGCAGTGAAGTAGGTGGGAGCATCCTTTGGTATGGCTACACCTTC. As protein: CASSEVGGSILWYGYTF.

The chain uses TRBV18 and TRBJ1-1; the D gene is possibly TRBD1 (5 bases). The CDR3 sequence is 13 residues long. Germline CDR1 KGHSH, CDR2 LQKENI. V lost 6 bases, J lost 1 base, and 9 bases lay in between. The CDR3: CASSTTENTEAFF. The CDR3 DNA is TGTGCCAGCTCTACGACAGAGAACACTGAAGCTTTCTTT.

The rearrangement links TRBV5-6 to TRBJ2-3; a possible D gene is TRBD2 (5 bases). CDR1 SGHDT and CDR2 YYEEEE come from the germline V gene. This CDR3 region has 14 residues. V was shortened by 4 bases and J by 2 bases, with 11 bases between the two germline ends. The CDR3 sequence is CASSRRLNTDTQYF. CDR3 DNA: TGTGCCAGCAGCCGTCGACTAAACACAGATACGCAGTATTTT.

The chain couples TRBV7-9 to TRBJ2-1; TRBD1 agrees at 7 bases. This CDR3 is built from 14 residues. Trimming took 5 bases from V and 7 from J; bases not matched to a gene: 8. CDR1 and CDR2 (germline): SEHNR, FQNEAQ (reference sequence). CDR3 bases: TGTGCCAGCAGCATGGGACAGTTGGGGAATGAGCAGTTCTTC. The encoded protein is CASSMGQLGNEQFF.

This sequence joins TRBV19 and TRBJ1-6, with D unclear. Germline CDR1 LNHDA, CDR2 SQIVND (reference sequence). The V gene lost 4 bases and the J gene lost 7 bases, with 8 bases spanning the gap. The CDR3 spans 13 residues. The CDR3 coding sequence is TGTGCCAGTAGTACCCCCGGGAATTCACCCCTCCACTTT. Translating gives CASSTPGNSPLHF.

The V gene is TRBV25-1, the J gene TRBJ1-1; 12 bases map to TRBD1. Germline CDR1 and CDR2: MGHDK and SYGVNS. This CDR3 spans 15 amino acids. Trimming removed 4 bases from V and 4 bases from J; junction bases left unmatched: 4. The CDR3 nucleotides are TGTGCCAGCAGTGTTTTGGGACAGGGGGCCACTGAAGCTTTCTTT. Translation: CASSVLGQGATEAFF.